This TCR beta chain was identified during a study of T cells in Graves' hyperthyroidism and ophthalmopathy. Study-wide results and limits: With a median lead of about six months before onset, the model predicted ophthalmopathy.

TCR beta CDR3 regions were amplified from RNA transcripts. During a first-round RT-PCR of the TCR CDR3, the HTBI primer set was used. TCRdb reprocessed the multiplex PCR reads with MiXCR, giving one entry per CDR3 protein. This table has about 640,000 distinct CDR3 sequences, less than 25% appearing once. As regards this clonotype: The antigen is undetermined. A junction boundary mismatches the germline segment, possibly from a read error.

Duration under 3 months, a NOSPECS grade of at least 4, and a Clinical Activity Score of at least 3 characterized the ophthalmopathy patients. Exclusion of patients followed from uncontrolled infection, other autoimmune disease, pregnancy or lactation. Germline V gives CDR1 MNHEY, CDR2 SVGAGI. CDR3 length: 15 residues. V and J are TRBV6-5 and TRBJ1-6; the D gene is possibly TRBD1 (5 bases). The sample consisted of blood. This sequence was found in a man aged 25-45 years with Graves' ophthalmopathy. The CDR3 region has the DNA TGTGCCAGCAGTTACACCGGGGGGGGGAGGGAGACCCAGTACTTT. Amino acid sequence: CASSYTGGGRETQYF.